This TCR beta chain was sequenced in a study of PD-L1 blockade in urothelial cancer. Study overall: Prior exposure to chemotherapy in patients amounted to 0 to 3 regimens received. General study points: Sub-median blood TCR clonality before treatment predicted longer survival.

The time point was: peripheral blood 6 weeks after treatment start. The CDR3 covers 15 residues. Germline values: CDR1 SGHNT, CDR2 YENEEA. J was trimmed by 5 bases and V by 5 bases; bases with no gene match: 11. Remarks on this clone: Its antigen is unidentified.

Assay used: immunoSEQ multiplex PCR; TCRdb lists only in-frame clones, some missing. The table has tens of thousands of clones, 82% seen once. The J gene is TRBJ2-7, the V gene TRBV11-3; 8 nucleotides align to TRBD1. The source of this sequence is an older man with urothelial cancer. The input for sequencing was PBMCs, taken around atezolizumab (anti-PD-L1) treatment. The CDR3 reads CASSPTGQGADEQYF. The CDR3 DNA sequence: TGTGCCAGCAGCCCTACCGGACAGGGCGCTGACGAGCAGTACTTC.